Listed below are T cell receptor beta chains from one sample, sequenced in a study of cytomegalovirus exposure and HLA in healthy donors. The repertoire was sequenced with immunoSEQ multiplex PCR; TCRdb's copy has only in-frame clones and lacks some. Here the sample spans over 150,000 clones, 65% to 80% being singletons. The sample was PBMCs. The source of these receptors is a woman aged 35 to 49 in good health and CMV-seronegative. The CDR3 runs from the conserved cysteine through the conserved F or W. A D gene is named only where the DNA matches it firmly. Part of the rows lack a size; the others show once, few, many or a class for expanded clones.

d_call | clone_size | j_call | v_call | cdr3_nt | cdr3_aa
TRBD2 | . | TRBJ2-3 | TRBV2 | TGTGCCAGCAGTGAGCTAGCGGGAGGGATTATAGATACGCAGTATTTT | CASSELAGGIIDTQYF
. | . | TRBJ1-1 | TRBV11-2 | TGTGCCAGCAGATCCTCAGGGTTAGGAGCTTTCTTT | CASRSSGLGAFF
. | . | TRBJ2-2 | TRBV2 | TGTGCCAGCACGAGGCGGAACACCGGGGAGCTGTTTTTT | CASTRRNTGELFF
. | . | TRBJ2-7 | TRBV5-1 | TGCGCCAGCAGCTTTACAGGGAGGGACGAGCAGTACTTC | CASSFTGRDEQYF
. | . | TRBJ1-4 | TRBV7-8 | TGTGCCAGCAGCTTAGACAGGACAGATGAAAAACTGTTTTTT | CASSLDRTDEKLFF
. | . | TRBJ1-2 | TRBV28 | TGTGCCAGCAGTTCCACCGGGGAGCACTATGGCTACACCTTC | CASSSTGEHYGYTF
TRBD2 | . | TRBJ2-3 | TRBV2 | TGTGCCAGCAGTGAAGGACTAGCGGGGGGGCGAGATACGCAGTATTTT | CASSEGLAGGRDTQYF
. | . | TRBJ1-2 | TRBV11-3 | TGTGCCAGCAGCTTACGCGGCGCTAACTATGGCTACACCTTC | CASSLRGANYGYTF
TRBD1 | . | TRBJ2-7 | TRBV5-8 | TGTGCCAGCAGCCTAGGATATAGGGACAGGGGATCCGAGCAGTACTTC | CASSLGYRDRGSEQYF
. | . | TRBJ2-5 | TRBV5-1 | TGCGCCAGCGGGTTTCTAGCCAACCCCCAAGAGACCCAGTACTTC | CASGFLANPQETQYF
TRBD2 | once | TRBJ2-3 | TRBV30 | TGTGCCTGGACTAGCGGGATCACAGATACGCAGTATTTT | CAWTSGITDTQYF
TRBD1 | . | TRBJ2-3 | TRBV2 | TGTGCCAGCAGGGACAGGGGCGCAGATACGCAGTATTTT | CASRDRGADTQYF
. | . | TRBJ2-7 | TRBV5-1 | TGCGCCAGCAGCCACGACAACATTCTAAACGAGCAGTACTTC | CASSHDNILNEQYF
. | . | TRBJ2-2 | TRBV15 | TGTGCCACCAGCAGAGAAGGAGGGATCAATGGGAGGAGGACCGGGGAGCTGTTTTTT | CATSREGGINGRRTGELFF
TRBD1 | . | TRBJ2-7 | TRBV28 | TGTGCCAGCAGTTTAACGGGACAGAGCTCCTACGAGCAGTACTTC | CASSLTGQSSYEQYF
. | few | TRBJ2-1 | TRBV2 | TGTGCCAGCAGTGAAGAGCAGGTTAATGAGCAGTTCTTC | CASSEEQVNEQFF
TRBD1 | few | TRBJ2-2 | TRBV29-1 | TGCAGCGTTCAGGGGGCGCCGGACACCGGGGAGCTGTTTTTT | CSVQGAPDTGELFF
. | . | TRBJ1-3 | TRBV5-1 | TGCGCCAGCAGCCCCGGGTTAGAACTCTCTGGAAACACCATATATTTT | CASSPGLELSGNTIYF
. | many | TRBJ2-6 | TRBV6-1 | TGTGCCAGCAGTGAAGAGAGCTCTGGGGCCAACGTCCTGACTTTC | CASSEESSGANVLTF
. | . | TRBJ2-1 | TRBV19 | TGTGCCAGTAGTTCGCGAGGAGGAATATACAATGAGCAGTTCTTC | CASSSRGGIYNEQFF
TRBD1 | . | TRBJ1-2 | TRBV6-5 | TGTGCCAGCAGGTACACGACAGGGATAAACTATGGCTACACCTTC | CASRYTTGINYGYTF
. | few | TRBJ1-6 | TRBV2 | TGTGCCAGCAGTGACGTCCTGAATTCACCCCTCCACTTT | CASSDVLNSPLHF
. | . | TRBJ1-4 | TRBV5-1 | TGCGCCAGCAGCTCCACACTCAGGGGCCCTAGTGAAAAACTGTTTTTT | CASSSTLRGPSEKLFF
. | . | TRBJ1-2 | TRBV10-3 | TGTGCCATCAGTGAGTCGAATGGGCCTCTTAAAGGAGGCTACACCTTC | CAISESNGPLKGGYTF
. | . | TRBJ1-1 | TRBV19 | TGTGCCAGTAGTCCTTACAGGAACACTGAAGCTTTCTTT | CASSPYRNTEAFF
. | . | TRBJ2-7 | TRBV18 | TGTGCCAGCTCACCACCAGGTTCCGGGCGGGGAACCTACGAGCAGTACTTC | CASSPPGSGRGTYEQYF
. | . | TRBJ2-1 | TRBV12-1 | TGTGCCAGCAGCTTTCGGACTCAGTTCTTC | CASSFRTQFF
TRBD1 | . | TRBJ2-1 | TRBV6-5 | TGTGCCAGCAGTTGGTCACAGGGGCAATACAATGAGCAGTTCTTC | CASSWSQGQYNEQFF
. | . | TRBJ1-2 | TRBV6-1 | TGTGCCAGCAGTACAGGGCCGGGTGGCTACACCTTC | CASSTGPGGYTF
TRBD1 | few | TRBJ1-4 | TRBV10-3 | TGTGCCATCAGTCTTAATTCCGGGACAGGGGGCGGAAAACTGTTTTTT | CAISLNSGTGGGKLFF
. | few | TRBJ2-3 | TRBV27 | TGTGCCAGCAGTTCACAGGGAGCCACGCAGTATTTT | CASSSQGATQYF
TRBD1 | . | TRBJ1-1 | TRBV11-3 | TGTGCCAGCAGCTTATACAACCCGAGGACAGGGTGGACTGAAGCTTTCTTT | CASSLYNPRTGWTEAFF
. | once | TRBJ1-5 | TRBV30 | TGTGCCTGGGGCACAGGGTACAATCAGCCCCAGCATTTT | CAWGTGYNQPQHF
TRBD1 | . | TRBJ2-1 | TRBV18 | TGTGCCAGCTCACCCGGGACAGCCAATGAGCAGTTCTTC | CASSPGTANEQFF
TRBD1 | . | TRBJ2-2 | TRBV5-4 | TGTGCCAGCAGCTTCCGGGACAGGGCCACCGGGGAGCTGTTTTTT | CASSFRDRATGELFF
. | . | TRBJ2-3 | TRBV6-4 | TGTGCCAGCAGCGCCCAACGACAGACAGATACGCAGTATTTT | CASSAQRQTDTQYF
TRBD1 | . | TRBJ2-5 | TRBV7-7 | TGTGCTAGCAGCTCAGGGGGCCGTGTCGGGGAGACCCAGTACTTC | CASSSGGRVGETQYF
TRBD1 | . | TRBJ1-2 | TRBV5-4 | TGTGCCAGCAGCTGGGGGACAGGGGAAGGCTACACCTTC | CASSWGTGEGYTF
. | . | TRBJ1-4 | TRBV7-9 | TGTGCCACCGGGGGAATGGGTGGTGAAAAACTGTTTTTT | CATGGMGGEKLFF
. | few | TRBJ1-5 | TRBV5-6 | TGTGCCAGCAGCTTGCGGGGGGCGGATCAGCCCCAGCATTTT | CASSLRGADQPQHF
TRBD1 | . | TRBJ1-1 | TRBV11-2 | TGTGCCAGCAGCTCAGGACAGGCAGCTAACACTGAAGCTTTCTTT | CASSSGQAANTEAFF
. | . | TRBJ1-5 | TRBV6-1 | TGTGCCAGCAGTGAAGCGGGGGGCGGCAGGGGACTAGACGCCCAGCATTTT | CASSEAGGGRGLDAQHF